This TCR beta chain emerged from a study of blood T cell repertoires in COVID-19. Study summary: From the United States, Italy and Spain came samples of acute and convalescent COVID-19.

The authors' processing: Scientists estimated how many nucleated cells there were by amplifying reference gene primers. The table came from immunoSEQ multiplex PCR; TCRdb's copy has only in-frame clones and leaves some out. The V and J calls and the clone size are those of that table, but D and trimming were determined from the DNA. The repertoire consists of under 85,000 clones, with about 83% occurring once and the leading ten covering nearly 5%. Trimming stripped 5 bases from V and 7 bases from J, with 11 bases between. The CDR3 totals 13 residues. The germline V gene has CDR1 MNHNY and CDR2 SVGAGI (reference sequence).

The specimen was peripheral blood. This chain uses TRBV6-6 with TRBJ2-2, with D possibly being TRBD1 (5 bases). This TCR derives from a woman older than 75 with active or convalescent COVID-19. CDR3 in DNA: TGTGCCAGCAGTCCCCAGGGTGTCGGGGAGCTGTTTTTT. It yields the protein CASSPQGVGELFF.